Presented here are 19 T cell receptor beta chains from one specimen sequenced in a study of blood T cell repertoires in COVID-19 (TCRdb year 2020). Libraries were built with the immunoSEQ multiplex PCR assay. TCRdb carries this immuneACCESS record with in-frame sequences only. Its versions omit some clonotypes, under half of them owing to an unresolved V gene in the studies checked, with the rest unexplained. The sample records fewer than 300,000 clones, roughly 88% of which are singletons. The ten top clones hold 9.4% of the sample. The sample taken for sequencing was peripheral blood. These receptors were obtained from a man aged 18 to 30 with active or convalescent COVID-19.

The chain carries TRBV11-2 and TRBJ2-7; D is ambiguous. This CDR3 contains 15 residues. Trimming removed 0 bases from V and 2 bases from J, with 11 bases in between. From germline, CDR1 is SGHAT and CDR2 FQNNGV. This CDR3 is CASSLDRQVAYEQYF. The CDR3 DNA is TGTGCCAGCAGCTTAGATCGGCAGGTAGCCTACGAGCAGTACTTC.

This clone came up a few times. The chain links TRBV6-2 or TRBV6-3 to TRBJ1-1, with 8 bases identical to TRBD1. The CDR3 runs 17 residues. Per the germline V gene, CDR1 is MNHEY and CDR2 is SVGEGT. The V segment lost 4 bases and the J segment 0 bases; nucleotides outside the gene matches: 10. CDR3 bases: TGTGCCAGCAGTTCAGGGGGCTCAGGACTGATGAACACTGAAGCTTTCTTT. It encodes CASSSGGSGLMNTEAFF.

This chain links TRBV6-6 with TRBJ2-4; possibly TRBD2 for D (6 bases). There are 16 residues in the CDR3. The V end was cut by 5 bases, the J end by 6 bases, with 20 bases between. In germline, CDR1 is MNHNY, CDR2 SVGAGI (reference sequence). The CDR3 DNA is TGTGCCAGCAGTCCGTCTGGGGCGGGGCCTGGAAACATTCAGTACTTC. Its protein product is CASSPSGAGPGNIQYF.

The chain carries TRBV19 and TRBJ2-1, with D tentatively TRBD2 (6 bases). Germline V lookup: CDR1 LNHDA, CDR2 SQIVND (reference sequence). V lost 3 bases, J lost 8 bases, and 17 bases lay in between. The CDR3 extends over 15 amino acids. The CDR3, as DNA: TGTGCCAGTAGTATTCGGCGCGGGGTTGGGGATGAGCAGTTCTTC. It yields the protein CASSIRRGVGDEQFF.

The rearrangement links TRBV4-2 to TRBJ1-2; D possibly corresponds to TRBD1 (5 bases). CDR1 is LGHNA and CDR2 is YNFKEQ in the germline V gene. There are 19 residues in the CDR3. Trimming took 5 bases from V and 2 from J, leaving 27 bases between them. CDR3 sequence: CASSSRSFSEKTANYGYTF. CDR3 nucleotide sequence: TGTGCCAGCAGCTCAAGGTCCTTTTCCGAGAAGACAGCGAACTATGGCTACACCTTC.

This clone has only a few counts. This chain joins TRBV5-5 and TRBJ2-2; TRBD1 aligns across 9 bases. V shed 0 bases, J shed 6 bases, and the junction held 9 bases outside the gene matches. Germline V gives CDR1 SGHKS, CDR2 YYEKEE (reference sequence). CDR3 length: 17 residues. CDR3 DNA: TGTGCCAGCAGCTTGGAGGGACAGGGAAGGGTGGCCGGGGAGCTGTTTTTT. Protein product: CASSLEGQGRVAGELFF. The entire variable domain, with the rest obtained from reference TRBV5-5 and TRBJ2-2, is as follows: DAGVTQSPTHLIKTRGQQVTLRCSPISGHKSVSWYQQVLGQGPQFIFQYYEKEERGRGNFPDRFSARQFPNYSSELNVNALLLGDSALYLCASSLEGQGRVAGELFFGEGSRLTVL.

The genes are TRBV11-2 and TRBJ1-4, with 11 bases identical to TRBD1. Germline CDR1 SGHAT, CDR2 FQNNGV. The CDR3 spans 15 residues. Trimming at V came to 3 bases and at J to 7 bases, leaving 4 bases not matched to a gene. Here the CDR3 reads CASSFRTGGLEKLFF. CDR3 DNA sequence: TGTGCCAGCAGCTTCCGGACAGGGGGCCTTGAAAAACTGTTTTTT.

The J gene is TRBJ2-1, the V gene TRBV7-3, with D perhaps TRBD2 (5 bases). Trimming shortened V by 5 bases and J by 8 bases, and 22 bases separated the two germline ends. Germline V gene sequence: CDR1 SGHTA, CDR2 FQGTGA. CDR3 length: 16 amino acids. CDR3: CASSLGRGVAMHEQFF. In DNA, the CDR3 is TGTGCCAGCAGCCTCGGTCGGGGTGTAGCAATGCATGAGCAGTTCTTC. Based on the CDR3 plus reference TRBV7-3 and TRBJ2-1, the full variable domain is GAGVSQTPSNKVTEKGKYVELRCDPISGHTALYWYRQSLGQGPEFLIYFQGTGAADDSGLPNDRFFAVRPEGSVSTLKIQRTERGDSAVYLCASSLGRGVAMHEQFFGPGTRLTVL.

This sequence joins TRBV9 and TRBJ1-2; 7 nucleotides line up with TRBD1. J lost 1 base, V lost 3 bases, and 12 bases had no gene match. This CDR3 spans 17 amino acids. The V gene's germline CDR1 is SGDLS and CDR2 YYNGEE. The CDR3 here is CASSGWDSQFFNYGYTF. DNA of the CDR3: TGTGCCAGCAGCGGCTGGGACAGTCAATTTTTTAACTATGGCTACACCTTC.

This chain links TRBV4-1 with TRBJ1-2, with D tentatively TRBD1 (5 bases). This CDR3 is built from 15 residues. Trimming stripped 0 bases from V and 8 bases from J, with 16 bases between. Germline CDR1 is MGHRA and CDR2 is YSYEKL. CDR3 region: CASSQEFPTVRGYTF. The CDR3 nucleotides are TGCGCCAGCAGCCAAGAATTTCCGACAGTCAGGGGCTACACCTTC.

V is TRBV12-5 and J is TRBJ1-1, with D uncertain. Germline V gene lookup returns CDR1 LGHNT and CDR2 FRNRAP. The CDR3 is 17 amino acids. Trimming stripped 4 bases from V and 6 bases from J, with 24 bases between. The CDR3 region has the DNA TGTGCTAGTGGTTCACTCCCGAGGTCTCCTGGAGGAGCTGAAGCTTTCTTT. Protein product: CASGSLPRSPGGAEAFF.

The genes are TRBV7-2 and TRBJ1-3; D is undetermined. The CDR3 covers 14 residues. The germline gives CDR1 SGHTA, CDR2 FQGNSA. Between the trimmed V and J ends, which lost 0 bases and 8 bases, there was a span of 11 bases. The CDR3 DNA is TGTGCCAGCAGCTTAGCGACGGGGATAGACACCATATATTTT. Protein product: CASSLATGIDTIYF.

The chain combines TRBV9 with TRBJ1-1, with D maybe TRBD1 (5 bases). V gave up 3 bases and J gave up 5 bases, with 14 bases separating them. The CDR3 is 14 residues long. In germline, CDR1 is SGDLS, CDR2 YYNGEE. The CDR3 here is CASSATLQGTEAFF. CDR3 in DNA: TGTGCCAGCAGCGCCACCCTCCAGGGAACTGAAGCTTTCTTT.

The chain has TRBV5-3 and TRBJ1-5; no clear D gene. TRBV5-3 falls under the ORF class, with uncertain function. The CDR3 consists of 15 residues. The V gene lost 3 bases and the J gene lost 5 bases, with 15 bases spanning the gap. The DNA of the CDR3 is TGTGCCAGAAGCTCCCGGCCCGGGTCTGATCAGCCCCAGCATTTT. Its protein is CARSSRPGSDQPQHF.

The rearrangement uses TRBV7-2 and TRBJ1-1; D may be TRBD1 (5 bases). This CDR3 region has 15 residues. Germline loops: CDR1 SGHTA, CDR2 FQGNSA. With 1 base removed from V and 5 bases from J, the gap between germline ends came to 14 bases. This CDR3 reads CASSLGWAGRTEAFF. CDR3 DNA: TGTGCCAGCAGCTTAGGCTGGGCAGGGCGAACTGAAGCTTTCTTT.

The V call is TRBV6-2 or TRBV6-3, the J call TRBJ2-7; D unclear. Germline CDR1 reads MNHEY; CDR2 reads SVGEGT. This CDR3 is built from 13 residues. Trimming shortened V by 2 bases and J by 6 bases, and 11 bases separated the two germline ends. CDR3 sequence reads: CASSYAPGLEQYF. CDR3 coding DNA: TGTGCCAGCAGTTACGCGCCAGGCCTCGAGCAGTACTTC.

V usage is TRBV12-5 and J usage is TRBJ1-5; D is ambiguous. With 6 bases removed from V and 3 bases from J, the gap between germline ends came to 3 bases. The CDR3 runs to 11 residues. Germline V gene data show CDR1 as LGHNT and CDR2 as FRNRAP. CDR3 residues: CASGINQPQHF. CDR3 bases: TGTGCTAGTGGCATCAATCAGCCCCAGCATTTT.

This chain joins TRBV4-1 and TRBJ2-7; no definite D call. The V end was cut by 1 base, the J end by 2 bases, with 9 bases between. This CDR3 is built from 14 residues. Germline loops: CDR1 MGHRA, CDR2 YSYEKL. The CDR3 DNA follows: TGCGCCAGCAGCCAAGTTGGCAGTCCCTACGAGCAGTACTTC. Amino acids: CASSQVGSPYEQYF.

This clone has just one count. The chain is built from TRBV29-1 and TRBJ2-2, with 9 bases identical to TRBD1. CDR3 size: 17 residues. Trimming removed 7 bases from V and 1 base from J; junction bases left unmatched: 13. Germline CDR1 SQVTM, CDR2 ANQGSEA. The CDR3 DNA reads TGCAGCGCTATCTTTCTGGGACAGGGCAGGAACACCGGGGAGCTGTTTTTT. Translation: CSAIFLGQGRNTGELFF.